The 32 T cell receptor beta chains listed next were all sequenced from one sample in a study of cytomegalovirus exposure and HLA in healthy donors. The PCR used 60 Vbeta and 13 Jbeta primers. Data came from immunoSEQ multiplex PCR; TCRdb stores just in-frame clones and leaves some out. Recorded for this sample: 100,000 to 150,000 clones. Sequencing input: PBMCs. The origin of the receptors is a man aged 18 to 29 in good health and CMV-seronegative.

The chain joins TRBV9 to TRBJ2-2; tentatively, D is TRBD2 (5 bases). The ends were cut back, 3 bases at V and 1 base at J, with 19 bases in the middle. The CDR3 consists of 18 residues. Germline V gives CDR1 SGDLS, CDR2 YYNGEE. The CDR3 sequence is CASSALSGWTENTGELFF. In DNA, the CDR3 is TGTGCCAGCAGCGCCCTTTCCGGATGGACTGAGAACACCGGGGAGCTGTTTTTT.

The chain joins TRBV6-4 to TRBJ1-2; TRBD1 agrees at 7 bases. This CDR3 has 13 residues. Germline V lookup: CDR1 MRHNA, CDR2 SNTAGT. The junction had 8 bases not matched to a gene; V was cut back by 5 bases and J by 8 bases. This CDR3 reads CASSSQHRGGYTF. CDR3 nucleotide sequence: TGTGCCAGCAGTTCTCAACACAGGGGAGGCTACACCTTC.

The rearrangement links TRBV11-2 to TRBJ2-7; D not certain. CDR3 length: 12 residues. CDR1 is SGHAT and CDR2 is FQNNGV in the germline V gene. V was pared by 3 bases and J by 3 bases, with 6 bases between. The CDR3 here is CASSLSYYEQYF. DNA for the CDR3: TGTGCCAGCAGCTTGTCCTACTACGAGCAGTACTTC. Using reference TRBV11-2 and TRBJ2-7 for the parts outside the CDR3, the full variable domain is EAGVAQSPRYKIIEKRQSVAFWCNPISGHATLYWYQQILGQGPKLLIQFQNNGVVDDSQLPKDRFSAERLKGVDSTLKIQPAKLEDSAVYLCASSLSYYEQYFGPGTRLTVT.

As DNA, the CDR3 is TGTGCCAGCAGCCCACTGGGACAGCCTACTGGAAACACCATATATTTT. Its translation: CASSPLGQPTGNTIYF. V and J are TRBV5-6 and TRBJ1-3; 7 bases match TRBD1. The CDR3 length is 16 residues. Germline V gene sequence: CDR1 SGHDT, CDR2 YYEEEE. The ends lost 4 bases at V and 2 bases at J; junction bases unmatched: 9.

The DNA of the CDR3 is TGCGCCAGCAGCTTCGCGGCTCAGTCGGAGACCCAGTACTTC. This translates into CASSFAAQSETQYF. The chain uses TRBV5-1 and TRBJ2-5; the D is unclear. V shed 2 bases and J shed 5 bases, with 13 bases lying between them. The CDR3 has 14 residues. Germline CDR1 SGHRS, CDR2 YFSETQ.

The rearrangement joins TRBV4-3 to TRBJ1-6; TRBD1 matches 8 bases. This CDR3 is built from 12 residues. Germline V gene data show CDR1 as LGHNA and CDR2 as YSLEER. The junction had 2 bases not matched to a gene; V was cut back by 3 bases and J by 13 bases. Written as DNA, the CDR3 is TGCGCCAGCAGCCAGAACAGGGGGCCCCTCCACTTT. Residues: CASSQNRGPLHF.

This sequence joins TRBV7-3 and TRBJ1-4; 7 bases are a match to TRBD1. CDR1 SGHTA and CDR2 FQGTGA come from the germline V gene. V shed 1 base, J shed 1 base, and the junction held 0 bases outside the gene matches. This CDR3 has 15 amino acids. In DNA, the CDR3 is TGTGCCAGCAGCTTAAGACAGGGAACTAATGAAAAACTGTTTTTT. This encodes CASSLRQGTNEKLFF.

The chain combines TRBV11-3 with TRBJ2-5; TRBD2 agrees at 10 bases. The DNA end is a closer match to TRBJ2-7, so the J assignment may be wrong. This CDR3 region has 16 residues. Germline values: CDR1 SGHNT, CDR2 YENEEA. DNA of the CDR3: TGTGCCAGCAGACGGACTAGCGGTCTATTCTCCTACGAGCAGTACTTC. As protein: CASRRTSGLFSYEQYF.

The chain has TRBV6-5 and TRBJ1-2, with TRBD1 as a possible D gene (5 bases). The CDR3 consists of 16 residues. Germline V gives CDR1 MNHEY, CDR2 SVGAGI. Trimming took off 0 bases at V and 6 bases at J, with 17 bases between the two ends. The CDR3 DNA sequence: TGTGCCAGCAGTTACTCGATTTTGGGGGGTAGTCATGGCTACACCTTC. This gives the protein CASSYSILGGSHGYTF.

The genes are TRBV4-1 and TRBJ2-7; possibly TRBD1 for D (5 bases). The CDR3 sequence is 14 residues long. Looked up from germline, CDR1 is MGHRA and CDR2 is YSYEKL. With 5 bases removed from V and 3 bases from J, the gap between germline ends came to 14 bases. The CDR3 region has the DNA TGCGCCAGCAGCGAAGCCGGGCAGGGCTACGAGCAGTACTTC. Residues: CASSEAGQGYEQYF.

The chain recombines TRBV7-2 with TRBJ1-1, with D possibly TRBD1 on 6 matching bases. V was pared by 6 bases and J by 2 bases, with 7 bases between. The germline V gene encodes CDR1 SGHTA and CDR2 FQGNSA. The CDR3 covers 12 residues. The CDR3 reads CASRQGNTEAFF. In DNA, the CDR3 is TGTGCCAGCAGACAGGGCAACACTGAAGCTTTCTTT.

The chain has TRBV11-2 and TRBJ2-7; D might be TRBD2 (7 bases). Germline CDR1 is SGHAT and CDR2 is FQNNGV. Trimming removed 0 bases at V and 4 bases at J, with 13 bases between. The CDR3 is 15 residues long. The CDR3, as DNA: TGTGCCAGCAGCTTAGAGTGGGGGGGCACTTACGAGCAGTACTTC. It specifies CASSLEWGGTYEQYF.

The chain combines TRBV7-3 with TRBJ2-1, with 11 bases lining up with TRBD2. Per germline, CDR1 SGHTA and CDR2 FQGTGA. V lost 2 bases and J lost 6; bases outside the gene matches: 6. This CDR3 is 16 amino acids long. The CDR3 coding sequence is TGTGCCAGCAGCTTAGATCGGCTAGCGGGAGGCAATGAGCAGTTCTTC. It encodes CASSLDRLAGGNEQFF.

The V call is TRBV28, the J call TRBJ2-7, with TRBD2 identical over 7 bases. The CDR3 has 15 residues. The germline gives CDR1 MDHEN, CDR2 SYDVKM. Trimming took 5 bases from V and 5 from J; bases not matched to a gene: 12. The CDR3 coding sequence is TGTGCCAGCAGTCAGATTCTAGCGGTTGAGGACGAGCAGTACTTC. Amino acids: CASSQILAVEDEQYF.

To note about this clone: The sample holds other DNA sequences that translate to the same CDR3. This chain links TRBV28 with TRBJ1-2, with 7 positions matching TRBD1. The CDR3 spans 13 residues. Trimming cost V 3 bases and J 2 bases; bases outside gene matches: 0. Per the germline V gene, CDR1 is MDHEN and CDR2 is SYDVKM. The CDR3 DNA reads as TGTGCCAGCAGTTTGGGACAGAACTATGGCTACACCTTC. Its translation: CASSLGQNYGYTF.

The chain uses TRBV4-3 and TRBJ2-5; perhaps TRBD2 as D (6 bases). The V end was cut by 4 bases, the J end by 5 bases, with 17 bases between. Germline CDR1 and CDR2: LGHNA and YSLEER. The CDR3 sequence is 15 residues long. This CDR3 is CASSRQLAHGETQYF. The CDR3 DNA follows: TGCGCCAGCAGCCGACAGCTAGCGCACGGGGAGACCCAGTACTTC.

The genes are TRBV5-1 and TRBJ2-7; a weak D match, TRBD1 (7 bases). From germline, CDR1 is SGHRS and CDR2 YFSETQ. The V end lost 7 bases, the J end lost 4 bases, and 24 bases lay between the germline ends. The CDR3 spans 16 residues. CDR3 protein: CASPPQGPGGGYEQYF. CDR3 bases: TGCGCCAGCCCTCCACAGGGGCCCGGGGGCGGTTACGAGCAGTACTTC.

This rearrangement joins TRBV5-5 to TRBJ2-7; D is ambiguous. CDR3 size: 11 residues. V was shortened by 0 bases and J by 5 bases, with 3 bases between the two germline ends. CDR1 and CDR2 (germline): SGHKS, YYEKEE (reference sequence). The CDR3 DNA sequence: TGTGCCAGCAGCTTGGGAGACGAGCAGTACTTC. The encoded protein is CASSLGDEQYF.

The gene calls are TRBV5-4 and TRBJ1-2, with 8 bases that match TRBD1. V shed 4 bases, J shed 4 bases, and the junction held 12 bases outside the gene matches. This CDR3 has 16 residues. Germline CDR1 reads SGHNT; CDR2 reads YYREEE (reference sequence). The CDR3 bases are TGTGCCAGCAGCCCCGGATCCTACAGGGGGGTCTATGGCTACACCTTC. Amino acids: CASSPGSYRGVYGYTF.

This chain connects TRBV28 to TRBJ1-2, with 8 bases matching TRBD1. The CDR3 length is 13 residues. In germline, CDR1 is MDHEN, CDR2 SYDVKM. Germline trimming cut 8 bases from V and 1 base from J; bases unmatched to any gene: 3. CDR3 region: CASRTGLNYGYTF. The DNA of the CDR3 is TGTGCCAGCCGGACAGGGCTTAACTATGGCTACACCTTC.

The rearrangement links TRBV9 to TRBJ2-1, with TRBD2 matching over 7 bases. The CDR3 totals 15 residues. Germline V lookup: CDR1 SGDLS, CDR2 YYNGEE. The V gene end was trimmed by 5 bases and the J gene end by 8 bases; junction bases not matched to a gene: 13. The CDR3 sequence: CASSRSGTTGDEQFF. CDR3 coding DNA: TGTGCCAGCAGTCGATCCGGGACTACCGGGGATGAGCAGTTCTTC. Full variable domain (outside the CDR3, taken from reference TRBV9 and TRBJ2-1): DSGVTQTPKHLITATGQRVTLRCSPRSGDLSVYWYQQSLDQGLQFLIQYYNGEERAKGNILERFSAQQFPDLHSELNLSSLELGDSALYFCASSRSGTTGDEQFFGPGTRLTVL.

The chain joins TRBV12-2 to TRBJ2-7; TRBD2 is taken as the D call from the table, unchecked against the DNA. TRBV12-2 is a documented pseudogene. CDR3 length: 20 residues. CDR3 nucleotide sequence: TGTGCAAGTCGCGCCCCCCCCGTTGAGGGTTTAGCGGGACAGACCTACGAGCAGTACTTC. Its protein is CASRAPPVEGLAGQTYEQYF.

The V gene is TRBV9, the J gene TRBJ1-5; TRBD1 might be the D (5 bases). Per germline, CDR1 SGDLS and CDR2 YYNGEE. V dropped 3 bases and J dropped 3 bases, with 10 bases sitting between them. The CDR3 is made up of 14 amino acids. The CDR3 coding sequence is TGTGCCAGCAGCGCTCAGGGAAACAATCAGCCCCAGCATTTT. This gives the protein CASSAQGNNQPQHF. The variable domain in full, completed from reference TRBV9 and TRBJ1-5, reads DSGVTQTPKHLITATGQRVTLRCSPRSGDLSVYWYQQSLDQGLQFLIQYYNGEERAKGNILERFSAQQFPDLHSELNLSSLELGDSALYFCASSAQGNNQPQHFGDGTRLSIL.

The chain recombines TRBV19 with TRBJ1-2, with 10 bases matching TRBD1. The CDR3 loop spans 14 amino acids. Germline V gives CDR1 LNHDA, CDR2 SQIVND (reference sequence). Trimming cost V 4 bases and J 4 bases; bases outside gene matches: 3. The CDR3 nucleotides are TGTGCCAGTAGTAGACAGGGGGCCGGCTATGGCTACACCTTC. Translation gives CASSRQGAGYGYTF.

The V gene is TRBV9, the J gene TRBJ2-5; 9 positions match TRBD2. Looked up from germline, CDR1 is SGDLS and CDR2 is YYNGEE. The ends lost 0 bases at V and 4 bases at J; junction bases unmatched: 4. The CDR3 sequence is 15 residues long. CDR3 in DNA: TGTGCCAGCAGCGTAGGGGGCGGGGGGGCAGAGACCCAGTACTTC. Protein product: CASSVGGGGAETQYF. Complete variable domain (other parts from reference TRBV9 and TRBJ2-5): DSGVTQTPKHLITATGQRVTLRCSPRSGDLSVYWYQQSLDQGLQFLIQYYNGEERAKGNILERFSAQQFPDLHSELNLSSLELGDSALYFCASSVGGGGAETQYFGPGTRLLVL.

This rearrangement joins TRBV10-2 to TRBJ1-3, with 10 bases identical to TRBD1. Germline lookup yields CDR1 WSHSY and CDR2 SAAADI. This CDR3 contains 16 residues. V lost 6 bases to trimming and J lost 3 bases; unmatched junction nucleotides: 8. CDR3 sequence reads: CASSDRGRIFGNTIYF. CDR3 in DNA: TGCGCCAGCAGCGACAGGGGGCGAATCTTTGGAAACACCATATATTTT.

V gene TRBV9 combines with J gene TRBJ2-7; a possible D gene is TRBD2 (5 bases). CDR1 and CDR2 from the germline V gene are SGDLS and YYNGEE. The CDR3 totals 15 residues. Deletions cut 0 bases from V and 2 bases from J, with 12 bases between. The CDR3 protein is CASSVASGSTYEQYF. In DNA form, the CDR3 reads TGTGCCAGCAGCGTAGCAAGCGGAAGTACCTACGAGCAGTACTTC.

The chain recombines TRBV7-2 with TRBJ1-4, with 8 bases aligning to TRBD1. With 5 bases clipped from V and 7 bases from J, the junction kept 9 bases outside the gene matches. This CDR3 is 15 amino acids long. CDR1 and CDR2 (germline): SGHTA, FQGNSA. The CDR3 sequence is CASSPQGALSEKLFF. The CDR3, as DNA: TGTGCCAGCAGCCCTCAGGGGGCTCTGAGTGAAAAACTGTTTTTT.

The CDR3 is CASSLGLAGVGETQYF. CDR3 in DNA: TGTGCCAGTAGCCTGGGACTAGCGGGAGTGGGGGAGACCCAGTACTTC. The gene calls are TRBV19 and TRBJ2-5; 14 bases map to TRBD2. The CDR3 contains 16 residues. V was pared by 6 bases and J by 5 bases, with 8 bases of the junction left unmatched. The germline V gene has CDR1 LNHDA and CDR2 SQIVND (reference sequence).

This sequence joins TRBV5-1 and TRBJ2-5, with D hard to call. CDR1 is SGHRS and CDR2 is YFSETQ in the germline V gene. The CDR3 covers 12 residues. The V and J ends lost 4 bases and 0 bases respectively, with 4 bases between them. CDR3 region: CASSTYQETQYF. The CDR3 DNA reads as TGCGCCAGCAGCACTTACCAAGAGACCCAGTACTTC.

V gene TRBV7-9 combines with J gene TRBJ2-7; 9 bases agree with TRBD2. Trimming cost V 5 bases and J 6 bases; bases outside gene matches: 11. The CDR3 runs to 15 residues. CDR1 is SEHNR and CDR2 is FQNEAQ in the germline V gene (reference sequence). CDR3 coding DNA: TGTGCCAGCAGCCCACCGCGGGGGGGGAACATCGAGCAGTACTTC. Protein sequence: CASSPPRGGNIEQYF.

The chain uses TRBV28 and TRBJ2-7; D not certain. The CDR3 has 13 amino acids. Deletions cut 2 bases from V and 9 bases from J, with 14 bases between. The germline V gene has CDR1 MDHEN and CDR2 SYDVKM. The CDR3 DNA reads TGTGCCAGCAGTTTACCGGTAGGAGAATGGCAGTACTTC. It is translated as CASSLPVGEWQYF.